The present T cell receptor (beta chain) was sequenced within a study of blood T cell repertoires in COVID-19. Across the whole study: The United States, Italy and Spain supplied acute and convalescent COVID-19 samples.

Germline values: CDR1 MDHEN, CDR2 SYDVKM. V dropped 5 bases and J dropped 6; count of bases not matched to a gene: 6. This CDR3 comprises 15 residues. Sequencing was performed with immunoSEQ multiplex PCR; in TCRdb, only in-frame clones are kept and a portion is missing. The data contain about 310,000 clones, nearly 90% of them singletons. Recruits, aged roughly 18 to 95 years, lived in approximately 26 US areas. The rearrangement joins TRBV28 to TRBJ2-7, with 14 bases fitting TRBD2. The origin of this receptor is a woman aged 25 to 39 who had recovered from COVID-19. Sequencing was carried out using PBMCs or T cells enriched from blood (not recorded which). In nucleotides, the CDR3 is TGTGCCAGCAGTACGACTAGCGGGAGGGTCGGCGAGCAGTACTTC. Translated: CASSTTSGRVGEQYF. The whole variable domain, remainder taken from reference TRBV28 and TRBJ2-7, is DVKVTQSSRYLVKRTGEKVFLECVQDMDHENMFWYRQDPGLGLRLIYFSYDVKMKEKGDIPEGYSVSREKKERFSLILESASTNQTSMYLCASSTTSGRVGEQYFGPGTRLTVT.